These 9 T cell receptor beta chains originate from one sample sequenced in a study of blood T cell repertoires in COVID-19. TCRdb's copy holds only in-frame clones and misses some; the assay was immunoSEQ multiplex PCR. The sample includes about 280,000 clones, 80% to 90% seen only once; the top ten take about 4.2%. Sequenced input: peripheral blood. The receptors shown here come from a man aged 40-49 years with acute or convalescent COVID-19.

The V and J genes are TRBV7-9 and TRBJ2-1; 7 nucleotides match TRBD1. Germline values: CDR1 SEHNR, CDR2 FQNEAQ (reference sequence). Trimming cost V 1 base and J 8 bases; bases outside gene matches: 8. This CDR3 is built from 15 residues. The CDR3 sequence: CASSLGGGSFDEQFF. CDR3 coding DNA: TGTGCCAGCAGCTTAGGAGGGGGCAGCTTCGATGAGCAGTTCTTC.

The chain links TRBV7-9 to TRBJ1-1; 9 bases match TRBD1. The CDR3 consists of 14 residues. The germline gives CDR1 SEHNR, CDR2 FQNEAQ (reference sequence). V was pared by 3 bases and J by 6 bases, with 5 bases of the junction left unmatched. CDR3 nucleotide sequence: TGTGCCAGCAGCTTGGACAGGGGAAGTTCTGAAGCTTTCTTT. It yields the protein CASSLDRGSSEAFF.

CDR3 sequence: CASSYGRDNSRFYGYTF. CDR3 bases: TGTGCCAGTAGTTACGGTAGGGACAACAGCCGCTTCTATGGCTACACCTTC. The chain uses TRBV19 and TRBJ1-2; TRBD1 is a possible D gene (6 bases). Germline V gene sequence: CDR1 LNHDA, CDR2 SQIVND (reference sequence). The CDR3 spans 17 residues. Trimming removed 5 bases at V and 4 bases at J, with 23 bases between.

The gene calls are TRBV4-1 and TRBJ1-1; weak D call: TRBD1 (5 bases). V was pared by 1 base and J by 2 bases, with 11 bases between. CDR1 and CDR2 from the germline V gene are MGHRA and YSYEKL. CDR3 length: 15 amino acids. The DNA of the CDR3 is TGCGCCAGCAGCCAAGTAGACAGACAAAACACTGAAGCTTTCTTT. It codes for CASSQVDRQNTEAFF.

This clone came up once. The V call is TRBV2, the J call TRBJ1-6, with a tentative D call TRBD1 (5 bases). Germline V lookup: CDR1 SNHLY, CDR2 FYNNEI. The CDR3 runs to 13 residues. V dropped 7 bases and J dropped 7 bases, with 11 bases sitting between them. This CDR3 reads CASNGARNSPLHF. CDR3 bases: TGTGCCAGCAATGGGGCTAGGAATTCACCCCTCCACTTT.

This chain joins TRBV12-5 and TRBJ1-4; perhaps TRBD1 as D (5 bases). The CDR3 is 16 amino acids. The V end was cut by 2 bases, the J end by 8 bases, with 18 bases between. CDR1 is LGHNT, CDR2 FRNRAP, per germline. CDR3 coding DNA: TGTGCTAGTGGTTTGTCCCTGGGCATGGGGGGAGAAAAACTGTTTTTT. Protein: CASGLSLGMGGEKLFF. The full variable domain, rest sourced from reference TRBV12-5 and TRBJ1-4, is DARVTQTPRHKVTEMGQEVTMRCQPILGHNTVFWYRQTMMQGLELLAYFRNRAPLDDSGMPKDRFSAEMPDATLATLKIQPSEPRDSAVYFCASGLSLGMGGEKLFFGSGTQLSVL.

Notes on this clone: The identical CDR3 is also encoded by other nucleotide sequences in the sample. The V and J genes are TRBV5-1 and TRBJ1-5, with TRBD1 identical over 8 bases. Trimming cost V 0 bases and J 5 bases; bases outside gene matches: 4. The germline gives CDR1 SGHRS, CDR2 YFSETQ. The CDR3 length is 15 residues. The CDR3 bases are TGCGCCAGCAGCTTGGATGGACAGGGCTATCAGCCCCAGCATTTT. Protein product: CASSLDGQGYQPQHF. The full variable domain, with the rest looked up from reference TRBV5-1 and TRBJ1-5, is KAGVTQTPRYLIKTRGQQVTLSCSPISGHRSVSWYQQTPGQGLQFLFEYFSETQRNKGNFPGRFSGRQFSNSRSEMNVSTLELGDSALYLCASSLDGQGYQPQHFGDGTRLSIL.

The genes are TRBV2 and TRBJ1-1, with 8 bases aligning to TRBD1. The CDR3 has 15 amino acids. CDR1 and CDR2 (germline): SNHLY, FYNNEI. V gave up 7 bases and J gave up 1 base; unmatched junction bases: 8. CDR3 in DNA: TGTGCCAGCACCCCCCAGGGGGCCACGAACACTGAAGCTTTCTTT. Residues: CASTPQGATNTEAFF.

This chain uses TRBV5-1 with TRBJ1-4, with D possibly TRBD1 on 5 matching bases. Per germline, CDR1 SGHRS and CDR2 YFSETQ. The CDR3 sequence is 15 residues long. V was trimmed by 6 bases and J by 8 bases, leaving 20 bases between them. The CDR3 sequence is CASTPWAGRGEKLFF. DNA for the CDR3: TGCGCCAGCACCCCGTGGGCAGGGCGTGGAGAAAAACTGTTTTTT.